This TCR beta chain emerged from a study of cytomegalovirus exposure and HLA in healthy donors. The length of the CDR3 is 12 residues. Germline loops: CDR1 SEHNR, CDR2 FQNEAQ (reference sequence). Trimming removed 7 bases at V and 6 bases at J, with 11 bases between. In its sample, this clone was seen once. Its antigen is as yet unknown. Study findings and constraints: Across all donors, roughly uniform sequencing depth was an assumption of the presence/absence analyses. About 180 TCR beta chains were listed as cytomegalovirus-associated. The analysis excluded some indistinguishable V segments, including TRBV6-2 and TRBV6-3.

While unrecorded immune exposures were likely, the donors were nominally healthy when sampled. The primer mix had 60 Vbeta and 13 Jbeta primers. Sequenced by immunoSEQ multiplex PCR; TCRdb stores in-frame clones only, minus some. The sample lists 150,000 or so clones; about three quarters were seen once. Sequencing was done on a sample of PBMCs. This clonotype was sampled from a female donor in good health and CMV-seronegative. This chain joins TRBV7-9 and TRBJ2-3, with D uncertain. CDR3: CASTSVEDTQYF. The CDR3 DNA reads TGTGCCAGCACCTCCGTGGAGGATACGCAGTATTTT. Full variable domain (remainder filled in from reference TRBV7-9 and TRBJ2-3): DTGVSQNPRHKITKRGQNVTFRCDPISEHNRLYWYRQTLGQGPEFLTYFQNEAQLEKSRLLSDRFSAERPKGSFSTLEIQRTEQGDSAMYLCASTSVEDTQYFGPGTRLTVL.